The rows below give T cell receptor delta chains drawn from one sample of a study of gamma-delta T cells after stem cell transplantation. TCRdb reprocessed the RT-PCR reads through CATT. The table has under 8,500 delta-chain clones, roughly 25% seen once. Sequencing input: gamma-delta T cells. These TCRs come from a human donor. It is not recorded whose cells these are; they may come from a transplant donor. Each CDR3 is given without its conserved first and last residue. The order of the fields is V gene, clone size, J gene, D gene, CDR3 protein. The D gene is left open where the match is weak. Expanded clones get a size class; other rows say once, few or many, or leave the size out.

v_call: TRDV2; clone_size: medium-sized; j_call: TRDJ1; d_call: TRDD3; cdr3_aa: ACDTVRPTPLLGDPGTDKLI
v_call: TRDV2; clone_size: medium-sized; j_call: TRDJ1; d_call: TRDD3; cdr3_aa: ACDTVGFRLGDTGSLI
v_call: TRDV2; clone_size: -; j_call: TRDJ2; d_call: -; cdr3_aa: ACDTVEAPMSAQLF
v_call: TRDV2; clone_size: -; j_call: TRDJ3; d_call: TRDD3; cdr3_aa: ACDALGDPTRAISWDTRQMF
v_call: TRDV2; clone_size: few; j_call: TRDJ1; d_call: -; cdr3_aa: ACDTVGQTGDTKKLI
v_call: TRDV2; clone_size: -; j_call: TRDJ1; d_call: TRDD3; cdr3_aa: ACDTVGIRYTDKLI
v_call: TRDV1; clone_size: -; j_call: TRDJ1; d_call: -; cdr3_aa: ALGERPHTRLGTDKLI
v_call: TRDV2; clone_size: -; j_call: TRDJ3; d_call: -; cdr3_aa: ACDTAWGPIPSSWDTRQMF
v_call: TRDV2; clone_size: medium-sized; j_call: TRDJ3; d_call: TRDD2; cdr3_aa: ACDSRFLLADPSSWDTRQMF
v_call: TRDV1; clone_size: -; j_call: TRDJ1; d_call: TRDD3; cdr3_aa: ALGERGVPTLYWGIERDTDKLI
v_call: TRDV1; clone_size: medium-sized; j_call: TRDJ1; d_call: TRDD3; cdr3_aa: ALGERLLRGILGDYYTDKLI
v_call: TRDV2; clone_size: -; j_call: TRDJ1; d_call: -; cdr3_aa: ACDTLPGVSSNTDKLI
v_call: TRDV2; clone_size: medium-sized; j_call: TRDJ1; d_call: TRDD3; cdr3_aa: ACDTLYWGTELI
v_call: TRDV2; clone_size: -; j_call: TRDJ4; d_call: TRDD3; cdr3_aa: ACDLIRALGDRPARARPLI
v_call: TRDV2; clone_size: few; j_call: TRDJ1; d_call: -; cdr3_aa: ACDTPWVGTDKLI
v_call: TRDV1; clone_size: -; j_call: TRDJ1; d_call: -; cdr3_aa: SGDSTDKLI
v_call: TRDV2; clone_size: -; j_call: TRDJ1; d_call: -; cdr3_aa: ACDTLPVLGMYTDKLI
v_call: TRDV2; clone_size: -; j_call: TRDJ1; d_call: TRDD3; cdr3_aa: ACDKWGTKRLI
v_call: TRDV2; clone_size: large; j_call: TRDJ1; d_call: -; cdr3_aa: ACDAPNTDKLI
v_call: TRDV2; clone_size: medium-sized; j_call: TRDJ3; d_call: TRDD3; cdr3_aa: ACDRVLRAGGSDGRQMF
v_call: TRDV1; clone_size: -; j_call: TRDJ1; d_call: -; cdr3_aa: ALGDRLRVLFTDKLI
v_call: TRDV2; clone_size: medium-sized; j_call: TRDJ1; d_call: TRDD3; cdr3_aa: ACDPLGIHTDKLI
v_call: TRDV2; clone_size: -; j_call: TRDJ3; d_call: TRDD3; cdr3_aa: ACDTSLIGGYPAWDTRQMF
v_call: TRDV2; clone_size: few; j_call: TRDJ1; d_call: TRDD3; cdr3_aa: ACDSLGDTDKLI
v_call: TRDV2; clone_size: -; j_call: TRDJ1; d_call: TRDD3; cdr3_aa: ACEGLPTSALGDTTSYTDKLI
v_call: TRDV2; clone_size: few; j_call: TRDJ1; d_call: TRDD3; cdr3_aa: ACDTVRPHPYWGIHTDKLI
v_call: TRDV2; clone_size: medium-sized; j_call: TRDJ1; d_call: TRDD3; cdr3_aa: ACDTVLVGIQKTYGSQYTDKLI
v_call: TRDV2; clone_size: -; j_call: TRDJ1; d_call: -; cdr3_aa: ACDPVLPVGTDKLI
v_call: TRDV2; clone_size: -; j_call: TRDJ3; d_call: TRDD3; cdr3_aa: ACDTSPIGGYPAWDTRQMF
v_call: TRDV2; clone_size: few; j_call: TRDJ3; d_call: TRDD3; cdr3_aa: ACDPVGDTPEPPSWDTRQMF
v_call: TRDV2; clone_size: large; j_call: TRDJ1; d_call: TRDD3; cdr3_aa: ACDPLGAYTDKLI
v_call: TRDV2; clone_size: medium-sized; j_call: TRDJ1; d_call: TRDD3; cdr3_aa: ACDPILLGDTTDKLI
v_call: TRDV2; clone_size: medium-sized; j_call: TRDJ1; d_call: TRDD3; cdr3_aa: ACDLLGDSDKLI
v_call: TRDV2; clone_size: -; j_call: TRDJ1; d_call: TRDD3; cdr3_aa: ACDTVGDTRRKLI
v_call: TRDV2; clone_size: -; j_call: TRDJ1; d_call: TRDD3; cdr3_aa: ACDPWGPTFDKLI
v_call: TRDV2; clone_size: -; j_call: TRDJ1; d_call: TRDD3; cdr3_aa: ACDTLVGDVKYTDKLI
v_call: TRDV2; clone_size: -; j_call: TRDJ1; d_call: TRDD3; cdr3_aa: ACDSISITRPSGGLGDKLI
v_call: TRDV2; clone_size: few; j_call: TRDJ3; d_call: -; cdr3_aa: ACDTMVGGLKSSWDTRQMF
v_call: TRDV1; clone_size: -; j_call: TRDJ1; d_call: -; cdr3_aa: ALGELDNIGLPFHYWGLPTDKLI
v_call: TRDV2; clone_size: -; j_call: TRDJ1; d_call: TRDD3; cdr3_aa: ACDAIWGILYTDKLI
v_call: TRDV2; clone_size: medium-sized; j_call: TRDJ1; d_call: TRDD3; cdr3_aa: ACDPLGEYTDKLI
v_call: TRDV2; clone_size: medium-sized; j_call: TRDJ3; d_call: TRDD3; cdr3_aa: ACDTVLGDTITRQMF
v_call: TRDV1; clone_size: few; j_call: TRDJ1; d_call: TRDD3; cdr3_aa: ALGEPPHWGPEGLI
v_call: TRDV2; clone_size: few; j_call: TRDJ1; d_call: TRDD3; cdr3_aa: ACDTVVLGDTMRETGKLI
v_call: TRDV2; clone_size: few; j_call: TRDJ1; d_call: TRDD3; cdr3_aa: ACDLLGEESYTDKLI
v_call: TRDV2; clone_size: medium-sized; j_call: TRDJ1; d_call: TRDD3; cdr3_aa: ACDTAGGYASYTDKLI
v_call: TRDV2; clone_size: large; j_call: TRDJ1; d_call: TRDD3; cdr3_aa: ACDTLLTGGYSDKLI
v_call: TRDV2; clone_size: few; j_call: TRDJ1; d_call: TRDD3; cdr3_aa: ACDEGYGLYTDKLI
v_call: TRDV2; clone_size: -; j_call: TRDJ1; d_call: TRDD3; cdr3_aa: ACDPRLGTYTDKLI
v_call: TRAV29/DV5; clone_size: -; j_call: TRDJ1; d_call: -; cdr3_aa: AAIKRSVLRWATSAGADKLI
v_call: TRDV2; clone_size: -; j_call: TRDJ1; d_call: TRDD3; cdr3_aa: ACEGIRESGREGRPYTDKLI
v_call: TRDV2; clone_size: medium-sized; j_call: TRDJ1; d_call: TRDD3; cdr3_aa: ACDLLGDTDKLI
v_call: TRDV2; clone_size: -; j_call: TRDJ1; d_call: TRDD3; cdr3_aa: ACDTLSRWGTSYTDKLI
v_call: TRDV2; clone_size: medium-sized; j_call: TRDJ1; d_call: TRDD3; cdr3_aa: ACDSLPAAGDTSRGTDKLI
v_call: TRDV1; clone_size: few; j_call: TRDJ1; d_call: TRDD3; cdr3_aa: ALGNLRSGGYTDKLI
v_call: TRDV2; clone_size: -; j_call: TRDJ3; d_call: -; cdr3_aa: ACDPWYQSSWDTRQMF